This record looks at one TCR beta chain sequence and its context. This clone was found once. This receptor's antigen is unknown. There are no base qualities to consult, and no much larger clone falls within one base. Its CDR3 holds 14 amino acids, cysteine through phenylalanine. The CDR3 DNA has 42 bases and is translated from base 1. CDR1 is given as MNHEY and CDR2 as SVGAGI, both from the germline V gene. V was cut back by 0 bases and J by 5 bases, leaving a gap of 10 bases between them. This sample is part of a study of T cell responses to AZD1222 COVID-19 vaccine (dated by TCRdb to the early 2020s). As for the study more broadly: AZD1222 recipients given second doses at about 4 weeks or at about 12 weeks were pooled, since spike-specific TCR depth and breadth were not found to differ between the two schedules. A total of 240 or so trial participants underwent TCR sequencing, of whom some 200 had received two doses of AZD1222 and some 25 had received two doses of the MenACWY control vaccine. Trial participants were enrolled into age subgroups of 18-55, 56-69 and 70-plus years, which contained about 150, 28 and 57 TCR-sequenced participants, respectively. Here is what the overall study found, with its caveats: Spike-specific TCR breadth and depth rose significantly after two AZD1222 doses compared with day 0 and with MenACWY recipients. Epitopes outside the regions mutated in the B.1.351 and B.1.1.7 variants were reportedly recognized by nearly half of the unique spike-specific TCRs. Because no day 14 peak-response samples were available, the repertoires could be characterized only after the peak T cell response. The vaccine-associated CD4 TCRs covered the entire spike protein, and the dominant responses fell in regions 160-218 and 743-854. In the small 56-69-year group, the increase in depth fell short of significance, most likely because of low power. Conclusions about previously exposed vaccinees are limited because only six or seven AZD1222 recipients were SARS-CoV-2 seropositive at baseline. Participants were mostly white British, with more females than males. The authors suggested clonal diversity may have been underestimated.

Per the publication, the time point label means: baseline before first vaccination. The vaccinee samples were drawn from two UK trials, COV001 and COV002, one of which was a single-blind randomized controlled phase 2/3 trial testing AZD1222 (ChAdOx1 nCoV-19) in healthy adults. For TCRbeta chain sequencing, PBMC samples were collected from trial participants at day 0 and at day 28 after the second dose. The CDR3 regions of human TCRbeta chains were analyzed by immunosequencing. As for how the authors treated the data: Repertoire TCRs were matched against a reference library of SARS-CoV-2-specific TCRs generated with the MIRA antigen-specificity platform. Breadth meant the fraction of unique TCRs that were SARS-CoV-2-associated, whereas depth meant the fraction of total T cells that were SARS-CoV-2-associated. Using the MIRA data, each spike-specific TCR was assigned both to the spike region to which the TCR was reactive and to a CD4 or CD8 class. Log10-transformed breadth and depth values were compared by one-way ANOVA with Sidak's multiple comparisons tests. TCRdb re-hosts the immuneACCESS table, in-frame sequences only. Its copies lack some clones; in the studies checked, an unresolved V gene accounts for under half of them, and the cause for the rest is not known. V, J and clone size were drawn from that table, and D and trimming were deduced from the DNA. The sample records around 84,000 clones, roughly 86% of which are singletons. The top ten hold less than 6% of the sample.

The clonotype comes from an adult in good health. The chain couples TRBV6-5 to TRBJ1-1; 5 matching bases give a weak D call of TRBD1. The source was peripheral blood, collected on day 0 of AZD1222 vaccination. The CDR3 region reads CASSYSRGATEAFF. The DNA sequence follows: TGTGCCAGCAGTTACTCACGAGGGGCGACTGAAGCTTTCTTT.